These 10 T cell receptor beta chains were sequenced from one sample in a study of blood T cell repertoires in COVID-19. Here immunoSEQ multiplex PCR was the method, and the copy in TCRdb shows in-frame clones only, minus some. Of approximately 68,000 clones listed, about 81% are singletons. Sequencing input: peripheral blood. The receptors stem from a human donor in a cohort sampled during active COVID-19.

The chain links TRBV19 to TRBJ1-3, with D maybe TRBD1 (5 bases). Looked up from germline, CDR1 is LNHDA and CDR2 is SQIVND (reference sequence). The CDR3 is 16 residues long. V was trimmed by 6 bases and J by 0 bases, leaving 15 bases between them. In nucleotides, the CDR3 is TGTGCCAGTAGGCGGGACGGTGGGTCCTCTGGAAACACCATATATTTT. Amino acids: CASRRDGGSSGNTIYF.

The CDR3 reads CASSQDLGRLADRGKTQYF. CDR3 sequence (DNA): TGCGCCAGCAGCCAAGATTTAGGGAGACTAGCGGATCGGGGGAAGACCCAGTACTTC. The rearrangement joins TRBV4-1 to TRBJ2-5, with TRBD2 identical over 9 bases. The CDR3 has 19 residues. V was clipped by 0 bases and J by 6 bases; unmatched bases: 17. Germline assignment: CDR1 MGHRA and CDR2 YSYEKL.

The table lists this clone with a few counts. CDR3 nucleotide sequence: TGTGCCAGCAGCCCTTTTGGGGGAGGGGACAATGAGCAGTTCTTC. Translated: CASSPFGGGDNEQFF. The V and J genes are TRBV9 and TRBJ2-1; 7 nucleotides line up with TRBD2. With 4 bases clipped from V and 5 bases from J, the junction kept 9 bases outside the gene matches. CDR1 is SGDLS and CDR2 is YYNGEE in the germline V gene. This CDR3 comprises 15 residues.

This clone came up once. The chain carries TRBV7-3 and TRBJ2-1; a possible D gene is TRBD1 (7 bases). The V end was cut by 3 bases, the J end by 4 bases, with 10 bases between. CDR3 length equals 14 residues. Germline-derived CDR1 and CDR2 are SGHTA and FQGTGA. The CDR3: CASSFAGQYNEQFF. The CDR3 DNA reads TGTGCCAGCAGCTTCGCGGGACAGTACAATGAGCAGTTCTTC.

The count of this clone is one. V usage is TRBV2 and J usage is TRBJ2-7; TRBD1 is a possible D gene (7 bases). Trimming shortened V by 4 bases and J by 0 bases, and 10 bases separated the two germline ends. Germline loops: CDR1 SNHLY, CDR2 FYNNEI. This CDR3 is 14 amino acids long. DNA of the CDR3: TGTGCCAGCAGTGGGGGGGACAGCTCCTACGAGCAGTACTTC. Amino acid sequence: CASSGGDSSYEQYF.

The chain joins TRBV28 to TRBJ2-7, with TRBD2 matching 8 bases. With V trimmed by 6 bases and J by 0 bases, 7 bases remained unmatched. This CDR3 is built from 15 residues. Germline values: CDR1 MDHEN, CDR2 SYDVKM. CDR3: CASSHLAGFSYEQYF. In nucleotides, the CDR3 is TGTGCCAGCAGCCACCTAGCGGGCTTCTCCTACGAGCAGTACTTC.

The chain couples TRBV5-6 to TRBJ2-1, with 9 bases matching TRBD2. The CDR3 has 16 residues. Germline CDR1 and CDR2: SGHDT and YYEEEE. The trim removed 0 bases at V and 2 bases at J, leaving 3 bases unmatched. CDR3 DNA sequence: TGTGCCAGCAGCTTGGGACTAGCGGAAGCCTACAATGAGCAGTTCTTC. Amino acid sequence: CASSLGLAEAYNEQFF.

The J gene is TRBJ2-5, the V gene TRBV7-9, with a tentative D call TRBD1 (5 bases). CDR1 and CDR2 from the germline V gene are SEHNR and FQNEAQ (reference sequence). V was shortened by 5 bases and J by 7 bases, with 11 bases between the two germline ends. CDR3 length: 12 amino acids. CDR3 residues: CASSQTEATQYF. As DNA, the CDR3 is TGTGCCAGCAGCCAGACAGAGGCGACCCAGTACTTC.

The J gene is TRBJ2-1, the V gene TRBV7-3, with 7 bases aligning to TRBD2. J lost 9 bases, V lost 3 bases, and 5 bases had no gene match. CDR1 and CDR2 from the germline V gene are SGHTA and FQGTGA. The CDR3 contains 13 residues. The CDR3 region has the DNA TGTGCCAGCAGCTTGGGGGGGTTGAGTGAGCAGTTCTTC. Amino acid sequence: CASSLGGLSEQFF.

This clone was counted only a few times. This chain joins TRBV28 and TRBJ1-1; no reliable D call. Trimming took off 3 bases at V and 1 base at J, with 15 bases between the two ends. CDR1 is MDHEN and CDR2 is SYDVKM in the germline V gene. CDR3 length equals 16 residues. For the CDR3, the DNA is TGTGCCAGCAGTTTCTTTCAGTTTGGGAGGAACACTGAAGCTTTCTTT. Protein sequence: CASSFFQFGRNTEAFF.